A selection of T cell receptor beta chains follows, all from one sample in a study of identifying expanded T cells in peripheral blood. Repertoires were generated with immunoSEQ multiplex PCR, while TCRdb's copy carries only in-frame clones and drops some. This table holds some 77,000 clones, more than 70% found once. Sample: blood. Receptors originate from a person aged 18-69 years in good health. Each CDR3 is given with its conserved first and last residue. A D gene is named only where the DNA matches it firmly. The size of a clone is reported for some rows only, either as once, few or many, or as a class for expanded clones.

V gene: TRBV27
D gene: TRBD2
clone size: -
J gene: TRBJ2-2
CDR3 protein: CASSSLGLAGAGGPGELFF
CDR3 DNA: TGTGCCAGCAGTTCCCTGGGACTAGCGGGGGCTGGGGGACCCGGGGAGCTGTTTTTT

V gene: TRBV21-1
D gene: -
clone size: -
J gene: TRBJ2-1
CDR3 protein: CGRGQGWPSDHNEQFF
CDR3 DNA: TGCGGCCGGGGACAGGGATGGCCTTCCGACCACAATGAGCAGTTCTTC

V gene: TRBV5-8
D gene: -
clone size: -
J gene: TRBJ2-1
CDR3 protein: CASSASDRSSYNEQFF
CDR3 DNA: TGTGCCAGCAGCGCCTCCGACCGGAGCTCCTACAATGAGCAGTTCTTC

V gene: TRBV7-2
D gene: -
clone size: -
J gene: TRBJ1-6
CDR3 protein: CASSLVSGLGSPLHF
CDR3 DNA: TGTGCCAGCAGCTTAGTCTCCGGGTTAGGATCACCCCTCCACTTT

V gene: TRBV2
D gene: -
clone size: -
J gene: TRBJ2-5
CDR3 protein: CASSETRGQETQYF
CDR3 DNA: TGTGCCAGCAGTGAAACTAGGGGACAAGAGACCCAGTACTTC

V gene: TRBV7-9
D gene: -
clone size: -
J gene: TRBJ2-7
CDR3 protein: CASSSGDTGQYF
CDR3 DNA: TGTGCCAGCAGCTCTGGGGACACAGGGCAGTACTTC

V gene: TRBV6-6
D gene: TRBD2
clone size: -
J gene: TRBJ2-3
CDR3 protein: CASSYGGEADTQYF
CDR3 DNA: TGTGCCAGCAGTTACGGGGGGGAGGCAGATACGCAGTATTTT

V gene: TRBV7-2
D gene: -
clone size: -
J gene: TRBJ2-7
CDR3 protein: CASSRRGPRDEQYF
CDR3 DNA: TGTGCCAGCAGCCGCCGGGGCCCCCGGGACGAGCAGTACTTC

V gene: TRBV27
D gene: -
clone size: -
J gene: TRBJ2-1
CDR3 protein: CASGRGGEQFF
CDR3 DNA: TGTGCCAGCGGTAGGGGCGGTGAGCAGTTCTTC

V gene: TRBV18
D gene: -
clone size: -
J gene: TRBJ2-5
CDR3 protein: CASSPRAQETQYF
CDR3 DNA: TGTGCCAGCTCACCCAGGGCCCAAGAGACCCAGTACTTC

V gene: TRBV5-8
D gene: -
clone size: -
J gene: TRBJ2-2
CDR3 protein: CASSLVGGYGTGELFF
CDR3 DNA: TGTGCCAGCTCTCTTGTTGGGGGCTATGGCACCGGGGAGCTGTTTTTT

V gene: TRBV7-2
D gene: TRBD1
clone size: -
J gene: TRBJ2-2
CDR3 protein: CASSSRNRGLSGELFF
CDR3 DNA: TGTGCCAGCAGCTCCCGCAACAGGGGGCTTTCCGGGGAGCTGTTTTTT

V gene: TRBV5-1
D gene: TRBD2
clone size: -
J gene: TRBJ2-7
CDR3 protein: CASSLARTSGPVSYEQYF
CDR3 DNA: TGCGCCAGCAGCTTGGCTCGGACTAGCGGGCCCGTCTCCTACGAGCAGTACTTC

V gene: TRBV6-5
D gene: TRBD2
clone size: -
J gene: TRBJ2-1
CDR3 protein: CASSYSGSGGAYEQFF
CDR3 DNA: TGTGCCAGCAGTTACTCGGGTAGCGGGGGGGCCTATGAGCAGTTCTTC

V gene: TRBV4-3
D gene: TRBD2
clone size: -
J gene: TRBJ2-7
CDR3 protein: CASSQDPSGSVYEQYF
CDR3 DNA: TGCGCCAGCAGCCAAGATCCTAGCGGGTCCGTCTACGAGCAGTACTTC

V gene: TRBV9
D gene: -
clone size: once
J gene: TRBJ2-7
CDR3 protein: CASSPESTYPGEQYF
CDR3 DNA: TGTGCCAGCAGCCCCGAATCGACTTACCCTGGCGAGCAGTACTTC

V gene: TRBV6-1
D gene: -
clone size: -
J gene: TRBJ1-2
CDR3 protein: CASSFTGTDGYTF
CDR3 DNA: TGTGCCAGCAGCTTCACAGGGACCGATGGCTACACCTTC

V gene: TRBV7-9
D gene: -
clone size: few
J gene: TRBJ1-5
CDR3 protein: CASSLSSNQPQHF
CDR3 DNA: TGTGCCAGCAGCCTGAGTAGCAATCAGCCCCAGCATTTT

V gene: TRBV7-2
D gene: -
clone size: -
J gene: TRBJ1-3
CDR3 protein: CASSSSEGNTIYF
CDR3 DNA: TGTGCCAGCAGCTCTTCGGAAGGAAACACCATATATTTT

V gene: TRBV7-2
D gene: TRBD2
clone size: -
J gene: TRBJ2-4
CDR3 protein: CASSPAGGRVNIQYF
CDR3 DNA: TGTGCCAGCAGCCCCGCCGGAGGGAGGGTAAACATTCAGTACTTC

V gene: TRBV4-3
D gene: -
clone size: -
J gene: TRBJ1-2
CDR3 protein: CASSLGPRGGYTF
CDR3 DNA: TGCGCCAGCAGCCTCGGACCCAGGGGTGGCTACACCTTC

V gene: TRBV5-1
D gene: -
clone size: -
J gene: TRBJ2-2
CDR3 protein: CASSLDARVNTGELFF
CDR3 DNA: TGCGCCAGCAGCTTGGACGCCAGGGTAAACACCGGGGAGCTGTTTTTT

V gene: TRBV27
D gene: -
clone size: -
J gene: TRBJ2-7
CDR3 protein: CASSLYRVGEQYF
CDR3 DNA: TGTGCCAGCAGTTTGTACAGGGTCGGCGAGCAGTACTTC

V gene: TRBV4-1
D gene: TRBD2
clone size: -
J gene: TRBJ2-3
CDR3 protein: CASSQLAGSGDTQYF
CDR3 DNA: TGCGCCAGCAGCCAACTAGCGGGGTCGGGGGATACGCAGTATTTT

V gene: TRBV28
D gene: TRBD1
clone size: -
J gene: TRBJ2-7
CDR3 protein: CASASWTGYHEQYF
CDR3 DNA: TGTGCCAGCGCCTCCTGGACAGGGTATCACGAGCAGTACTTC

V gene: TRBV11-2
D gene: -
clone size: -
J gene: TRBJ1-1
CDR3 protein: CASSFEGVGTEAFF
CDR3 DNA: TGTGCCAGCAGCTTCGAGGGGGTCGGCACTGAAGCTTTCTTT

V gene: TRBV29-1
D gene: -
clone size: -
J gene: TRBJ2-1
CDR3 protein: CSVLPGGILYEQFF
CDR3 DNA: TGCAGCGTTCTACCAGGGGGGATTCTCTATGAGCAGTTCTTC

V gene: TRBV7-2
D gene: TRBD2
clone size: few
J gene: TRBJ2-3
CDR3 protein: CASSLVAGGGDTQYF
CDR3 DNA: TGTGCCAGCAGCTTAGTAGCGGGGGGCGGGGATACGCAGTATTTT

V gene: TRBV11-2
D gene: -
clone size: -
J gene: TRBJ1-1
CDR3 protein: CASSLVQGTEAFF
CDR3 DNA: TGTGCCAGCAGCTTAGTACAGGGCACTGAAGCTTTCTTT

V gene: TRBV5-6
D gene: -
clone size: -
J gene: TRBJ1-1
CDR3 protein: CASSRATPEAFF
CDR3 DNA: TGTGCCAGCAGCCGCGCCACCCCTGAAGCTTTCTTT

V gene: TRBV6-6
D gene: -
clone size: -
J gene: TRBJ2-7
CDR3 protein: CASSYDSYEQYF
CDR3 DNA: TGTGCCAGCAGTTACGACTCCTACGAGCAGTACTTC

V gene: TRBV6-1
D gene: TRBD1
clone size: -
J gene: TRBJ1-2
CDR3 protein: CASIFTVGQAEGYTF
CDR3 DNA: TGTGCCAGCATCTTTACGGTCGGACAGGCCGAGGGCTACACCTTC

V gene: TRBV5-4
D gene: -
clone size: -
J gene: TRBJ1-2
CDR3 protein: CASSLNEGGYTF
CDR3 DNA: TGTGCCAGCAGCTTGAATGAAGGGGGCTACACCTTC

V gene: TRBV15
D gene: -
clone size: -
J gene: TRBJ2-7
CDR3 protein: CATSRATYEQYF
CDR3 DNA: TGTGCCACCAGCAGAGCGACCTACGAGCAGTACTTC

V gene: TRBV4-3
D gene: TRBD1
clone size: -
J gene: TRBJ2-1
CDR3 protein: CASSQTQGFKTRGEQFF
CDR3 DNA: TGCGCCAGCAGCCAGACACAGGGGTTCAAGACTCGGGGTGAGCAGTTCTTC

V gene: TRBV5-1
D gene: TRBD1
clone size: -
J gene: TRBJ1-2
CDR3 protein: CASSTGGDDGYTF
CDR3 DNA: TGCGCCAGTTCAACAGGGGGCGATGATGGCTACACCTTC

V gene: TRBV5-4
D gene: -
clone size: -
J gene: TRBJ1-5
CDR3 protein: CASSLGGGSDQPQHF
CDR3 DNA: TGTGCCAGCAGCTTGGGTGGGGGGAGTGATCAGCCCCAGCATTTT

V gene: TRBV9
D gene: -
clone size: -
J gene: TRBJ1-4
CDR3 protein: CASSWRDGEKLFF
CDR3 DNA: TGTGCCAGCTCGTGGAGGGATGGTGAAAAACTGTTTTTT

V gene: TRBV4-1
D gene: -
clone size: -
J gene: TRBJ1-5
CDR3 protein: CASSQSGLYQPQHF
CDR3 DNA: TGCGCCAGCAGCCAATCTGGCCTTTATCAGCCCCAGCATTTT

V gene: TRBV19
D gene: -
clone size: -
J gene: TRBJ2-5
CDR3 protein: CASSIVWVQGPKYF
CDR3 DNA: TGTGCCAGTAGTATCGTGTGGGTCCAGGGGCCCAAATACTTC

V gene: TRBV18
D gene: TRBD1
clone size: -
J gene: TRBJ2-7
CDR3 protein: CASSLGQVDYEQYF
CDR3 DNA: TGTGCCAGCTCCCTGGGACAGGTCGACTACGAGCAGTACTTC

V gene: TRBV28
D gene: -
clone size: -
J gene: TRBJ1-5
CDR3 protein: CASHSIGNQPQHF
CDR3 DNA: TGTGCCAGCCACAGCATAGGCAATCAGCCCCAGCATTTT

V gene: TRBV7-6
D gene: -
clone size: -
J gene: TRBJ1-4
CDR3 protein: CASSLTATNEKLFF
CDR3 DNA: TGTGCCAGCAGCTTAACCGCAACTAATGAAAAACTGTTTTTT

V gene: TRBV6-6
D gene: -
clone size: -
J gene: TRBJ2-1
CDR3 protein: CASSYQPYNEQFF
CDR3 DNA: TGTGCCAGCAGTTACCAACCCTACAATGAGCAGTTCTTC

V gene: TRBV5-6
D gene: TRBD1
clone size: -
J gene: TRBJ1-2
CDR3 protein: CASSTGQGRYGYTF
CDR3 DNA: TGTGCCAGCAGCACGGGACAGGGAAGGTATGGCTACACCTTC

V gene: TRBV5-1
D gene: -
clone size: -
J gene: TRBJ2-2
CDR3 protein: CASTPGTNTGELFF
CDR3 DNA: TGCGCCAGCACCCCCGGGACTAACACCGGGGAGCTGTTTTTT